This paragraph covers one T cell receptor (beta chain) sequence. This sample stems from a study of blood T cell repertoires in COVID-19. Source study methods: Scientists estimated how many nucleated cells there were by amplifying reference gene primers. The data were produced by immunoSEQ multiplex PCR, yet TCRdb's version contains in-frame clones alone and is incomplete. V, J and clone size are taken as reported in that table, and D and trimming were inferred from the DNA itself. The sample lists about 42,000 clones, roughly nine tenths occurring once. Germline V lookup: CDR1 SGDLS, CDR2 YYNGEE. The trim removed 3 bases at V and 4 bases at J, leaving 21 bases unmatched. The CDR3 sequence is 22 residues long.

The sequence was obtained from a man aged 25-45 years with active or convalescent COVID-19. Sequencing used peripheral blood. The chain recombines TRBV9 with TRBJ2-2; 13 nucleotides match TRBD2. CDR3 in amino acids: CASSGPSGPQLAGGPGTGELFF. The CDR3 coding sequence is TGTGCCAGCAGCGGCCCCTCTGGGCCCCAACTAGCGGGAGGGCCGGGCACCGGGGAGCTGTTTTTT.